Detailed here is one T cell receptor beta chain. TCRdb's copy holds only in-frame clones and misses some; the assay was immunoSEQ multiplex PCR. The sample includes roughly 120,000 clones, roughly 90% of them seen just once. This sample stems from a study of blood T cell repertoires in COVID-19. There are 14 residues in the CDR3. V shed 3 bases and J shed 4 bases, with 10 bases lying between them. Germline loops: CDR1 GTSNPN, CDR2 SVGIG (reference sequence). V usage is TRBV30 and J usage is TRBJ1-6; D perhaps matches TRBD1 (5 bases). The specimen was peripheral blood. This TCR derives from a man aged 50-59 years with active COVID-19. CDR3 region: CAWRAAGYNSPLHF. The CDR3 DNA follows: TGTGCCTGGAGAGCAGCAGGGTATAATTCACCCCTCCACTTT.